This T cell receptor beta chain was retrieved from a study of shared clonotypes between healthy human individuals. The length of the CDR3 is 15 residues. The J segment lost 1 base and the V segment lost 6 bases, leaving 6 bases of the junction unmatched. CDR1 and CDR2 from the germline V gene are SEHNR and FQNEAQ (reference sequence). For sorted subsets, roughly 200 ng DNA per replicate equaled around 30,000 T cell genomes. Produced via immunoSEQ multiplex PCR; TCRdb's table is partial and in-frame only. There are 1.5 million to 2.5 million clones in the sample; about 95% occur only once, and 1% to 1.5% lies in the top ten. Naive CD8 cells lacked CD45RO, underwent positive selection for CCR7 and left out terminally differentiated effector memory CD45RA+ cells. Study results and limitations: When naive CD4 clonotypes were compared across several donors, about 4.8% were shared. It was the non-shared clonotypes that had lower generation probabilities than clonotypes shared by all four donors.

Note on this clone: Its antigen is as yet unknown.

Material for sequencing was naive CD8+ T cells sorted from blood. This TCR derives from a man between 18 and 35 years old in good health. The rearrangement uses TRBV7-9 and TRBJ2-5; TRBD1 aligns across 9 bases. Written as DNA, the CDR3 is TGTGCCAGCAGGACCGGGACAGGGTCCCAAGAGACCCAGTACTTC. It codes for CASRTGTGSQETQYF.